This entry features one T cell receptor beta chain sequence. As yet, its antigen is unknown. The source of the sample is a study of CD8+CD57+ T cells in acquired aplastic anemia. Genomic DNA, serving as template, underwent TCR beta VDJ and CDR3 profiling. One entry per CDR3 protein results from TCRdb running MiXCR on the reads. Here the sample spans around 180,000 distinct CDR3 sequences, just under 65% being singletons. Findings and limits, study-wide: Patients shared twenty-nine CD8+ CDR3 sequences with controls.

With 8 bases removed from V and 2 bases from J, the gap between germline ends came to 15 bases. The CDR3 consists of 14 residues. Germline assignment: CDR1 SGDLS and CDR2 YYNGEE. The chain uses TRBV9 and TRBJ2-3, with D perhaps given as TRBD1 or TRBD2 (5 bases each). This TCR came from a human donor in good health. Sequencing was performed on sorted CD4+, CD8+, or CD8+CD57+ T cells (not recorded which) from PBMCs. The CDR3 sequence is CASSREGTTDTQYF. CDR3 nucleotides: TGTGCCAGTTCCCGTGAGGGGACCACAGATACGCAGTATTTT.